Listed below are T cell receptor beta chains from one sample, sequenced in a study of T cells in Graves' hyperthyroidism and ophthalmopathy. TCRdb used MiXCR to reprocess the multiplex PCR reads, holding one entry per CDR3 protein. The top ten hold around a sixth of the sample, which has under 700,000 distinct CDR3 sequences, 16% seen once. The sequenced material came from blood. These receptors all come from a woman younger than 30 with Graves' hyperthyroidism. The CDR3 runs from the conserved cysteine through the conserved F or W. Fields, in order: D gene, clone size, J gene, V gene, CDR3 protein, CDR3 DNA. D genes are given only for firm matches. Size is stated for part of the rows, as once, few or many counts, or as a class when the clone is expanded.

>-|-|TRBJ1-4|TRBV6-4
CASSPTGIPNEKLFF
TGTGCCAGCAGTCCCACAGGGATTCCTAATGAAAAACTGTTTTTT
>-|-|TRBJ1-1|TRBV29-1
CSVPWQGNTEAFF
TGCAGCGTCCCATGGCAGGGGAACACTGAAGCTTTCTTT
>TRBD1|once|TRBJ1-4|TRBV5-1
CASSLDGQGGLYPSREKLFF
TGCGCCAGCAGCTTGGATGGACAGGGGGGACTTTACCCGAGCAGAGAAAAACTGTTTTTT
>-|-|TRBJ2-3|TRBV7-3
CASSLRGYTDTQYF
TGTGCCAGCAGCTTAAGGGGCTACACAGATACGCAGTATTTT
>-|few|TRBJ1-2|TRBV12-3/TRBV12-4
CASTPYSEYGYTF
TGTGCCAGCACTCCCTACTCTGAATATGGCTACACCTTC
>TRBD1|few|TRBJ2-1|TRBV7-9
CASRNRDRFNEQFF
TGTGCCAGCAGAAACCGGGACAGATTCAATGAGCAGTTCTTC
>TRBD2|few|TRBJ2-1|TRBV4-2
CASSGPGTRLGNEQFF
TGTGCCAGCAGCGGACCCGGGACTAGATTGGGCAATGAGCAGTTCTTC
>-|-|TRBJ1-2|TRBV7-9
CASSLDSRDGYTF
TGTGCCAGCAGCTTAGATTCCCGAGATGGCTACACCTTC
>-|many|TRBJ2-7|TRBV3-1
CASSEGVAGGTLEQYF
TGTGCCAGCAGTGAAGGGGTCGCAGGGGGGACCCTCGAGCAGTACTTC
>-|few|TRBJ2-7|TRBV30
CAGTLPRSYEQYF
TGTGCCGGGACCCTACCCAGATCCTACGAGCAGTACTTC
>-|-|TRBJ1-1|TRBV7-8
CASSLVGRPFF
TGTGCCAGCAGCTTAGTAGGGCGGCCTTTCTTT
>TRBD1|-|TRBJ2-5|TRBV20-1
CSARDLGQGARETQYF
TGCAGTGCTAGAGATCTAGGACAGGGGGCTCGAGAGACCCAGTACTTC
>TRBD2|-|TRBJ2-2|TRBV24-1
CATSLAGGPTGELFF
TGTGCCACATCCCTAGCGGGGGGGCCCACCGGGGAGCTGTTTTTT
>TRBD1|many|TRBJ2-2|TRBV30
CAWSQRTGRIAGELFF
TGTGCCTGGAGCCAAAGGACAGGGCGGATCGCCGGGGAGCTGTTTTTT
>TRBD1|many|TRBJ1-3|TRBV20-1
CSAGDRGTRGNTIYF
TGCAGTGCGGGCGACAGGGGAACGAGAGGAAACACCATATATTTT
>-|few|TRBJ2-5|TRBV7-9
CASSFQGQRETQYF
TGTGCCAGCAGCTTTCAGGGGCAGAGGGAGACCCAGTACTTC
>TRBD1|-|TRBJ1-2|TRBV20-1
CSAPTGGKAGYTF
TGCAGTGCTCCTACAGGGGGAAAAGCTGGCTACACCTTC
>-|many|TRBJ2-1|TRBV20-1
CSARLIYNEQFF
TGCAGTGCTCGCCTCATTTACAATGAGCAGTTCTTC
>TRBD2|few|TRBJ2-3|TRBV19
CASTLLAGGVGGTDTQYF
TGTGCCAGTACCCTCTTAGCGGGAGGAGTTGGCGGCACAGATACGCAGTATTTT
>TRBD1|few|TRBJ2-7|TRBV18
CASSRQGGRNEQYF
TGTGCCAGCTCACGACAGGGGGGGAGAAACGAGCAGTACTTC
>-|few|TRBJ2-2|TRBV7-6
CASSSYFPGELFF
TGTGCCAGCAGCTCATACTTTCCCGGGGAGCTGTTTTTT
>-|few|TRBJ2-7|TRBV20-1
CSARAEYEQYF
TGCAGTGCTAGAGCGGAATACGAGCAGTACTTC
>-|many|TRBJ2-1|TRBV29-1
CSGRSGVLYNEQFF
TGCAGCGGCCGATCAGGGGTTCTGTACAATGAGCAGTTCTTC
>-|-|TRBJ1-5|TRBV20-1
CSARDRYNQPQHF
TGCAGTGCTCGAGACAGGTATAATCAGCCCCAGCATTTT
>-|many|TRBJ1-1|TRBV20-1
CSASIGGSNTEAFF
TGCAGTGCTAGTATTGGGGGTTCGAACACTGAAGCTTTCTTT
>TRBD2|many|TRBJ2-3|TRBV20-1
CSASASGTSGSTDTQYF
TGCAGTGCTAGCGCCTCTGGGACTAGCGGAAGCACAGATACGCAGTATTTT
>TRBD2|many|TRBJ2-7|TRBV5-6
CASSLGLAGVISYEQYF
TGTGCCAGCAGCTTGGGGCTAGCGGGGGTAATCTCCTACGAGCAGTACTTC
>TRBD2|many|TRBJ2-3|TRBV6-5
CASSYSTGGTRRDTQYF
TGTGCCAGCAGTTACTCTACAGGTGGGACTAGGAGGGATACGCAGTATTTT
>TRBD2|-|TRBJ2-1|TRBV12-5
CASGLVRLLAGGSGEQFF
TGTGCTAGTGGTTTGGTAAGATTGCTAGCGGGGGGATCCGGTGAGCAGTTCTTC
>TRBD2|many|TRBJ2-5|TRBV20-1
CSARGLTSGGAPQYF
TGCAGTGCTAGAGGCCTTACTAGCGGGGGGGCGCCCCAGTACTTC
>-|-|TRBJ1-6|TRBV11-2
CASRPVTGRNSPLHF
TGTGCCAGCAGACCCGTGACTGGGCGTAATTCACCCCTCCACTTT
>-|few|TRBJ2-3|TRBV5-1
CASSLTPRSGQGTQYF
TGCGCCAGCAGCTTGACACCCCGATCAGGGCAAGGTACGCAGTATTTT
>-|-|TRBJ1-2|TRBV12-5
CASGRGQISFDGYTF
TGTGCTAGTGGACGCGGACAGATAAGTTTCGATGGCTACACCTTC
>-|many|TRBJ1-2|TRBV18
CASSPPNSGGYTF
TGTGCCAGCTCACCACCAAACTCGGGAGGCTACACCTTC
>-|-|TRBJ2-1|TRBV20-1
CSGRQSRYNEQFF
TGCAGTGGCCGACAGAGCCGTTACAATGAGCAGTTCTTC
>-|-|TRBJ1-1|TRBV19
CASRTGLRDTEAFF
TGTGCCAGTAGGACAGGTTTAAGGGACACTGAAGCTTTCTTT
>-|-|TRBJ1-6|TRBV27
CASSLGPKLGSPLHF
TGTGCCAGCAGTTTAGGCCCCAAGCTGGGGTCACCCCTCCACTTT
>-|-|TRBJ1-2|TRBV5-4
CASSQSTGSGYTF
TGTGCCAGCAGCCAATCAACAGGGAGCGGCTACACCTTC
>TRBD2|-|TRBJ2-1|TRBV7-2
CASSLVSSGRVSYNEQFF
TGTGCCAGCAGCTTAGTTTCTAGCGGGAGGGTGTCCTACAATGAGCAGTTCTTC
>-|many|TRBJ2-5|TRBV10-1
CASSVDQETQYF
TGCGCCAGCAGTGTGGACCAAGAGACCCAGTACTTC
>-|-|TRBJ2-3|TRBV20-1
CSALENERHTQYF
TGCAGTGCCCTGGAAAACGAGAGGCATACGCAGTATTTT
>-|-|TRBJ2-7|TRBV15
CATSRNDIYEQYF
TGTGCCACCAGCCGAAATGATATCTACGAGCAGTACTTC
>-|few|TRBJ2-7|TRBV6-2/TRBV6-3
CAGKNRGGASYEQYF
TGTGCCGGCAAAAACCGTGGGGGGGCCTCCTACGAGCAGTACTTC
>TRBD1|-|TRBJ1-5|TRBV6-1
CASSPRTGVRDPQPQHF
TGTGCCAGCAGTCCGCGCACAGGGGTGAGGGACCCTCAGCCCCAGCATTTT